This T cell receptor (beta chain) was captured by sequencing in a study of blood T cells in healthy people across ages. About the study: Every two T cells gave about one barcoded beta molecule via template switching.

This CDR3 comprises 11 residues. Trimming cost V 5 bases and J 8 bases, with 10 bases left between them. Germline V lookup: CDR1 SQVTM, CDR2 ANQGSEA. A second PCR, run for roughly 7 to 11 cycles, used a sample-barcoded 5' primer plus a J-beta primer mix. TCRdb independently ran MiXCR on the 5' RACE reads; one entry per CDR3 protein. The data show 650,000 to 700,000 distinct CDR3 sequences, with about a third seen just once and over 15% held by the top ten. At least 6 micrograms of total RNA were extracted per sample. This clonotype was obtained from a woman over 75 in good health. V gene TRBV29-1 combines with J gene TRBJ2-1; perhaps D is TRBD1 or TRBD2 (5 bases each). Input material: blood. CDR3 region: CSVRLGDEQFF. The CDR3, as DNA: TGCAGCGTTCGATTGGGGGATGAGCAGTTCTTC.